These T cell receptor beta chains were read from a single sample in a study of T cell changes during pregnancy in multiple sclerosis. Assay used: immunoSEQ multiplex PCR; TCRdb lists only in-frame clones, some missing. Seen here are fewer than 15,000 clones, 65% to 90% observed once, and the top ten hold 15% to 20%. The material sequenced was CD8+ T cells from peripheral blood mononuclear cells, taken in the first trimester of pregnancy. The receptors stem from a female donor with multiple sclerosis, enrolled in a pregnancy study. The CDR3 runs from the conserved cysteine through the conserved F or W. D genes are given only for firm matches. Rows give clone size only sometimes, using once, few, many, or a class for an expanded clone.

. TRBJ1-5 TRBV15 . CATSRDLPNGPQHF TGTGCCACCAGCAGAGATCTCCCCAACGGGCCCCAGCATTTT
. TRBJ2-2 TRBV27 once CASGPGNTGELFF TGTGCCAGCGGCCCAGGGAACACCGGGGAGCTGTTTTTT
TRBD2 TRBJ2-1 TRBV7-3 . CASSGGNNEQFF TGTGCCAGTAGCGGGGGCAACAATGAGCAGTTCTTC
. TRBJ2-2 TRBV11-2 . CASSSRTGGGLASTGELFF TGTGCCAGCAGCTCCCGGACAGGGGGAGGACTAGCGAGCACCGGGGAGCTGTTTTTT
TRBD2 TRBJ2-5 TRBV5-3 medium-sized CAREGPSGLYQETQYF TGTGCCAGAGAGGGGCCTAGCGGGCTGTACCAAGAGACCCAGTACTTC
. TRBJ1-2 TRBV5-1 few CASSLGGDRNYGYTF TGCGCCAGCAGCTTAGGAGGGGATAGGAACTATGGCTACACCTTC
. TRBJ2-2 TRBV7-9 . CASSLGPGELFF TGTGCCAGCAGCCTGGGGCCCGGGGAGCTGTTTTTT
. TRBJ2-2 TRBV5-1 . CASSLYPGHPYGELFF TGCGCCAGCAGCCTCTACCCGGGACATCCGTACGGGGAGCTGTTTTTT
. TRBJ1-1 TRBV4-1 . CASSQDLGRGTEAFF TGCGCCAGCAGCCAAGACCTGGGGAGGGGCACTGAAGCTTTCTTT
TRBD1 TRBJ2-7 TRBV4-2 . CASSFRDRTVYEQYF TGTGCCAGCAGCTTCCGGGACAGAACTGTCTACGAGCAGTACTTC
. TRBJ2-3 TRBV25-1 . CASSEYLTQYF TGTGCCAGCAGTGAATACCTGACGCAGTATTTT
. TRBJ2-2 TRBV12-2 . CASRRQGNRGAGELFF TGTGCAAGTCGACGGCAGGGGAATCGGGGGGCCGGGGAGCTGTTTTTT
. TRBJ1-4 TRBV6-1 . CASSEAGGANEKLFF TGTGCCAGCAGTGAAGCAGGAGGGGCTAATGAAAAACTGTTTTTT
TRBD1 TRBJ2-7 TRBV5-3 . CARSRTGQEQYF TGTGCCAGAAGCCGGACAGGGCAGGAGCAGTACTTC
TRBD1 TRBJ1-2 TRBV28 . CASSLSGGDYGYTF TGTGCCAGCAGTTTATCAGGGGGCGACTATGGCTACACCTTC
. TRBJ2-2 TRBV14 . CASSHWDMNTGELFF TGTGCCAGCAGCCATTGGGACATGAACACCGGGGAGCTGTTTTTT
. TRBJ2-4 TRBV30 . CAWSLGLAKNIQYF TGTGCCTGGAGCCTAGGACTAGCCAAAAACATTCAGTACTTC
. TRBJ2-7 TRBV27 . CASSFERRRYEQYF TGTGCCAGCAGTTTTGAAAGACGGAGGTACGAGCAGTACTTC
. TRBJ1-1 TRBV7-9 . CASSINTEAFF TGTGCCAGCAGCATCAATACTGAAGCTTTCTTT
. TRBJ1-1 TRBV19 . CASRWGRDYTEAFF TGTGCCAGTAGATGGGGCAGGGATTACACTGAAGCTTTCTTT
TRBD1 TRBJ2-7 TRBV2 . CASTETGGSYEQYF TGTGCCAGCACCGAGACAGGGGGCTCCTACGAGCAGTACTTC
. TRBJ1-1 TRBV9 . CASRRTGGGNTEAFF TGTGCCAGCAGACGCACTGGGGGAGGGAACACTGAAGCTTTCTTT
TRBD2 TRBJ2-7 TRBV28 . CASSGAGGLGYEQYF TGTGCCAGCAGTGGGGCCGGGGGGTTAGGGTACGAGCAGTACTTC
TRBD2 TRBJ2-1 TRBV10-2 . CASSETRGIDEQFF TGCGCCAGCAGTGAAACGCGGGGGATCGATGAGCAGTTCTTC
TRBD1 TRBJ1-4 TRBV6-5 . CASSYDTTGGNEKLFF TGTGCCAGCAGTTACGATACGACAGGGGGTAATGAAAAACTGTTTTTT
TRBD1 TRBJ1-5 TRBV2 . CASSERRGVGTGENQPQHF TGTGCCAGCAGTGAAAGGAGAGGGGTTGGGACAGGAGAGAATCAGCCCCAGCATTTT
. TRBJ2-1 TRBV9 . CASSVARLTKQYNEQFF TGTGCCAGCAGCGTAGCCCGTTTAACTAAGCAGTACAATGAGCAGTTCTTC
. TRBJ1-5 TRBV27 . CASSLGGSNQPQHF TGTGCCAGCAGTCTAGGGGGTAGCAATCAGCCCCAGCATTTT
. TRBJ2-7 TRBV7-2 . CASSFFSGSPYEQYF TGTGCCAGCAGTTTTTTTTCGGGTTCCCCCTACGAGCAGTACTTC
TRBD1 TRBJ2-5 TRBV9 once CASSFSTRPGTGEETQYF TGTGCCAGCAGCTTCTCCACCCGTCCCGGGACAGGGGAAGAGACCCAGTACTTC
TRBD1 TRBJ2-7 TRBV28 . CAQPPKDRVVYEQYF TGTGCCCAGCCCCCCAAGGACAGGGTAGTGTACGAGCAGTACTTC
TRBD1 TRBJ1-6 TRBV6-5 medium-sized CASSYRGHSPLHF TGTGCCAGCAGTTACAGGGGGCATTCACCCCTCCACTTT
. TRBJ2-7 TRBV27 . CASSFLPPGSSSYEQYF TGTGCCAGCAGTTTTCTTCCCCCAGGGTCTTCCTCCTACGAGCAGTACTTC
. TRBJ2-5 TRBV19 . CASNGGGETQYF TGTGCCAGTAATGGGGGCGGGGAGACCCAGTACTTC
. TRBJ2-6 TRBV4-2 medium-sized CASSQESGTGANVLTF TGTGCCAGCAGCCAAGAATCCGGGACTGGGGCCAACGTCCTGACTTTC
. TRBJ2-3 TRBV13 . CASRTGAGADTQYF TGTGCCAGCAGGACTGGGGCGGGGGCTGATACGCAGTATTTT
. TRBJ2-1 TRBV10-3 . CAISDATRYEQFF TGTGCCATCAGTGATGCGACTAGGTATGAGCAGTTCTTC
. TRBJ1-4 TRBV6-1 once CASASSLATNEKLFF TGTGCCAGCGCCTCGAGTCTTGCAACTAATGAAAAACTGTTTTTT
. TRBJ2-7 TRBV9 . CASSPAGQGGNEQYF TGTGCCAGCAGTCCTGCCGGACAGGGAGGGAATGAGCAGTACTTC
TRBD2 TRBJ2-7 TRBV30 . CAWNVAGDYEQYF TGTGCCTGGAATGTAGCGGGAGATTACGAGCAGTACTTC
. TRBJ1-2 TRBV9 . CASSVSARTENYGYTF TGTGCCAGCAGCGTTTCCGCCCGGACAGAAAACTATGGCTACACCTTC